The sequence of this TCR beta chain was determined in a study of CD8+ T cells in alopecia areata. Looking at the study overall: At a dose of 5 to 10 mg twice daily, oral tofacitinib was given to treated patients.

It was cDNA, reverse transcribed from extracted RNA, that served as the sequencing template. The repertoire was sequenced with immunoSEQ multiplex PCR; TCRdb's copy has only in-frame clones and lacks some. The data contain some 16,000 clones, 50% to 75% of them singletons. Remarks on this clone: The antigen remains unidentified.

Whole-study results and caveats: Clonality exceeded that of normal scalp in lesional scalp, most notably in alopecia totalis/universalis. Scalp specimens additionally yield sequences from normal skin's resident alphabeta T cells.

Both peripheral blood and punch biopsies of lesional scalp skin were obtained from patients who had alopecia areata. The germline V and J ends were trimmed by 3 bases and 3 bases, with 8 bases remaining between them. This CDR3 spans 13 amino acids. Per germline, CDR1 MDHEN and CDR2 SYDVKM. The sequence derives from a human donor with alopecia areata. Sequencing was carried out using skin. The rearrangement joins TRBV28 to TRBJ2-5, with D perhaps matching TRBD2 (6 bases). The DNA for the CDR3 is TGTGCCAGCAGTTTGGGGGGAGAAGAGACCCAGTACTTC. The encoded protein is CASSLGGEETQYF.